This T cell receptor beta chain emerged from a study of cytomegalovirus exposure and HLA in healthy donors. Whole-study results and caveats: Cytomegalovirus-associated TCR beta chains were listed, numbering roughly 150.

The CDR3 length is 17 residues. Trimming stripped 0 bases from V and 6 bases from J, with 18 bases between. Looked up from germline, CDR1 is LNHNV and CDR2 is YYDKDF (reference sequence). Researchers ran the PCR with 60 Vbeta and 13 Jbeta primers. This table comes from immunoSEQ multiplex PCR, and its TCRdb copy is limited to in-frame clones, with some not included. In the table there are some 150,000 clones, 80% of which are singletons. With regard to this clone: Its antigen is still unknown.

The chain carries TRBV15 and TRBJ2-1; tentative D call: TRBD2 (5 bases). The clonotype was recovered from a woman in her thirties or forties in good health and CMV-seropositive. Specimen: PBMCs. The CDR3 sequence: CATSRDIRPTEGNEQFF. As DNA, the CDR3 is TGTGCCACCAGCAGAGATATCCGACCCACAGAGGGCAATGAGCAGTTCTTC.